The 7 T cell receptor beta chains reported below all come from one sample, sequenced in a study of blood T cell repertoires in COVID-19. The method was immunoSEQ multiplex PCR; TCRdb's version includes in-frame clones alone and lacks a portion of them. Of about 130,000 clones listed, approximately 90% are singletons. Sequences were obtained from PBMCs or T cells enriched from blood (not recorded which). Receptors originate from a man in his fifties or sixties who had recovered from COVID-19.

CDR3 nucleotides: TGTGCCAGCAGCTTGCGGGGGACCCGGAGGGGTGAGCAGTACTTC. This encodes CASSLRGTRRGEQYF. The rearrangement links TRBV5-6 to TRBJ2-7, with D possibly TRBD2 on 6 matching bases. Between the trimmed V and J ends, which lost 1 base and 7 bases, there was a span of 18 bases. The CDR3 extends over 15 amino acids. Germline lookup yields CDR1 SGHDT and CDR2 YYEEEE.

This chain uses TRBV24-1 with TRBJ2-7; TRBD2 matches at 8 bases. V dropped 4 bases and J dropped 6; count of bases not matched to a gene: 7. This CDR3 has 14 amino acids. CDR1 KGHDR and CDR2 SFDVKD come from the germline V gene. The CDR3 protein is CATSDTGTRGEQYF. CDR3 coding DNA: TGTGCCACCAGTGACACCGGGACTAGGGGCGAGCAGTACTTC.

The genes are TRBV6-2 or TRBV6-3 and TRBJ2-2; TRBD2 agrees at 13 bases. Germline CDR1 reads MNHEY; CDR2 reads SVGEGT. V shed 5 bases, J shed 1 base, and the junction held 4 bases outside the gene matches. This CDR3 comprises 17 residues. The CDR3, as DNA: TGTGCCAGCAGTCTATGGACTAGCGGGGGGAACACCGGGGAGCTGTTTTTT. Translation gives CASSLWTSGGNTGELFF.

The chain has TRBV5-4 and TRBJ2-2, with TRBD2 identical over 7 bases. The germline V gene encodes CDR1 SGHNT and CDR2 YYREEE (reference sequence). After removal of 3 bases from V and 0 bases from J, the junction contained 8 bases not matched to a gene. CDR3 length: 17 amino acids. The CDR3 DNA follows: TGTGCCAGCAGCTCAGGGAGGGAACGGGCGAACACCGGGGAGCTGTTTTTT. It specifies CASSSGRERANTGELFF. The full variable domain, completed using reference TRBV5-4 and TRBJ2-2, is ETGVTQSPTHLIKTRGQQVTLRCSSQSGHNTVSWYQQALGQGPQFIFQYYREEENGRGNFPPRFSGLQFPNYSSELNVNALELDDSALYLCASSSGRERANTGELFFGEGSRLTVL.

The chain joins TRBV9 to TRBJ1-5; a weak D match, TRBD1 (6 bases). Trimming left V 0 bases short and J 3 bases short, with 7 bases between. The CDR3 runs 14 residues. Germline lookup yields CDR1 SGDLS and CDR2 YYNGEE. In DNA, the CDR3 is TGTGCCAGCAGCGTAGGGGGGCCCAATCAGCCCCAGCATTTT. Residues: CASSVGGPNQPQHF.

The rearrangement links TRBV5-4 to TRBJ2-3; no definite D call. CDR1 is SGHNT and CDR2 is YYREEE in the germline V gene (reference sequence). Between the trimmed V and J ends, which lost 6 bases and 4 bases, there was a span of 18 bases. CDR3 length: 15 residues. CDR3 sequence (DNA): TGTGCCAGCACCCGGAGATCCCGAGGCCCAGATACGCAGTATTTT. Translating it yields CASTRRSRGPDTQYF.

This clone has just one count. The V and J genes are TRBV2 and TRBJ1-1, with D possibly matching TRBD1 (6 bases). The CDR3 is 13 amino acids. Trimming pared 3 bases from V and 11 bases from J, leaving 16 bases between. Germline CDR1 SNHLY, CDR2 FYNNEI. In nucleotides, the CDR3 is TGTGCCAGCAGTGAGTTGACCCAGGGGCGCGCTTTCTTT. It is translated as CASSELTQGRAFF.